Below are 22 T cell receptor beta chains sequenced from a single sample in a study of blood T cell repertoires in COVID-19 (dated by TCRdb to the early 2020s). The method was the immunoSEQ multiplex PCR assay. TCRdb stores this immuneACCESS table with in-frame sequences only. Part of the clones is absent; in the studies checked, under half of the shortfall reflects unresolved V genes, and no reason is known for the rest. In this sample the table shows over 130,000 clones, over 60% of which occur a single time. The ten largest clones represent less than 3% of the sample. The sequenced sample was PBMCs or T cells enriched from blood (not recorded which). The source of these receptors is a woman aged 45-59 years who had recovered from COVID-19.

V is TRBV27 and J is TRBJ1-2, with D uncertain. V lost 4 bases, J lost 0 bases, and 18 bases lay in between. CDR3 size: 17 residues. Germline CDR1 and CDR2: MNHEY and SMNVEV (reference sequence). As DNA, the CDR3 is TGTGCCAGCAGTTCCCTGGGTGCGGGGTCCTCTAACTATGGCTACACCTTC. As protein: CASSSLGAGSSNYGYTF.

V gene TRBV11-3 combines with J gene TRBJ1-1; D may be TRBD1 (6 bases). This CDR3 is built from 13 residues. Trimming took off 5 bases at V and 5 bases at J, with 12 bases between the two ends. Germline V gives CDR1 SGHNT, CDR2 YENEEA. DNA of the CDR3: TGTGCCAGCAGCGCTGCAGGGGTGACTGAAGCTTTCTTT. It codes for CASSAAGVTEAFF. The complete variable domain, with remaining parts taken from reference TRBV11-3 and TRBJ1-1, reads EAGVVQSPRYKIIEKKQPVAFWCNPISGHNTLYWYLQNLGQGPELLIRYENEEAVDDSQLPKDRFSAERLKGVDSTLKIQPAELGDSAVYLCASSAAGVTEAFFGQGTRLTVV.

The CDR3 protein is CASSLQGGTEAFF. The DNA of the CDR3 is TGTGCCAGCAGCTTACAGGGAGGCACTGAAGCTTTCTTT. This chain joins TRBV7-2 and TRBJ1-1; perhaps TRBD1 as D (5 bases). Germline-derived CDR1 and CDR2 are SGHTA and FQGNSA. The V end lost 2 bases, the J end lost 4 bases, and 8 bases lay between the germline ends. The CDR3 is 13 residues long.

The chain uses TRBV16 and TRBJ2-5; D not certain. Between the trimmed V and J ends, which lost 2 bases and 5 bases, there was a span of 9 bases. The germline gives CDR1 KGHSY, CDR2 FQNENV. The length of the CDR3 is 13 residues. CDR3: CASSQSPAETQYF. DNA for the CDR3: TGTGCCAGCAGCCAAAGTCCAGCGGAGACCCAGTACTTC.

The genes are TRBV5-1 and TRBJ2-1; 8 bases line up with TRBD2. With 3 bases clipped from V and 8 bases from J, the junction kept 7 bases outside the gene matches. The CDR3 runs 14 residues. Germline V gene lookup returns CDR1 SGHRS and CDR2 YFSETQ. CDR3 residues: CASSSGGGKYEQFF. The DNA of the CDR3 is TGCGCCAGCAGCTCAGGCGGGGGGAAGTATGAGCAGTTCTTC.

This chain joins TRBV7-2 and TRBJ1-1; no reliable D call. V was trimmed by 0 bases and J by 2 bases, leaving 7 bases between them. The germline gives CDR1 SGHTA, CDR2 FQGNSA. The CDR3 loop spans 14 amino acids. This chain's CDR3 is CASSLAELNTEAFF. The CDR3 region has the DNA TGTGCCAGCAGCTTAGCCGAGCTTAACACTGAAGCTTTCTTT.

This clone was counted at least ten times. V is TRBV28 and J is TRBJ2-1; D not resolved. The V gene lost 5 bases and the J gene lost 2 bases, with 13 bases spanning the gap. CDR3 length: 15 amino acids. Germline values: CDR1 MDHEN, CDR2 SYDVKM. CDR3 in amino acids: CASSLGTSTYNEQFF. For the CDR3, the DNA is TGTGCCAGCAGTCTAGGAACCTCTACCTACAATGAGCAGTTCTTC.

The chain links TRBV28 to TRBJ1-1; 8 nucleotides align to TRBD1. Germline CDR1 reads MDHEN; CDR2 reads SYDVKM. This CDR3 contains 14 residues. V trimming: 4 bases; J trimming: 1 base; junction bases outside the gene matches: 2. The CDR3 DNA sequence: TGTGCCAGCAGTTCCGGACAGGGGAACACTGAAGCTTTCTTT. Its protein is CASSSGQGNTEAFF. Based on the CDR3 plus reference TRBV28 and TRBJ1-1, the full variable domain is DVKVTQSSRYLVKRTGEKVFLECVQDMDHENMFWYRQDPGLGLRLIYFSYDVKMKEKGDIPEGYSVSREKKERFSLILESASTNQTSMYLCASSSGQGNTEAFFGQGTRLTVV.

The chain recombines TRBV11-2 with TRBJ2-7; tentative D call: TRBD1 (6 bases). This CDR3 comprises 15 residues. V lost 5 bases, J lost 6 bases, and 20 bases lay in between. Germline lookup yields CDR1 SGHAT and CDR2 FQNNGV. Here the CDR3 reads CASSHVGDKLREQYF. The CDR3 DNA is TGTGCCAGCAGCCATGTGGGGGACAAGCTACGCGAGCAGTACTTC.

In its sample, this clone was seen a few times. The CDR3 coding sequence is TGTGCCAGCAGCTTGGCAGGGGGTACTGAAGCTTTCTTT. Translation gives CASSLAGGTEAFF. The chain uses TRBV11-3 and TRBJ1-1; the match to TRBD1 covers 7 bases. Germline V gene data show CDR1 as SGHNT and CDR2 as YENEEA. V lost 3 bases, J lost 5 bases, and 3 bases stayed unmatched. CDR3 size: 13 residues.

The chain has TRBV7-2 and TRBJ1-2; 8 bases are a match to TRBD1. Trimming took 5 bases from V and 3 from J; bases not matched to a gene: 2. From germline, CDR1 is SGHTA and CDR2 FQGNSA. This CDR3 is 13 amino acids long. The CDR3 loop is CASSQDRDYGYTF. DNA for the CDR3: TGTGCCAGCAGCCAGGACAGGGACTATGGCTACACCTTC.

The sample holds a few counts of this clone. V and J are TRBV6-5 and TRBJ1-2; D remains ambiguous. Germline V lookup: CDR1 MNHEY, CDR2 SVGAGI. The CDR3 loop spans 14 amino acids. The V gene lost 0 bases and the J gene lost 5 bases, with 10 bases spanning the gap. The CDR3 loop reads CASSYSYPPYGYTF. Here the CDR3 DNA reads TGTGCCAGCAGTTACTCTTATCCTCCTTATGGCTACACCTTC.

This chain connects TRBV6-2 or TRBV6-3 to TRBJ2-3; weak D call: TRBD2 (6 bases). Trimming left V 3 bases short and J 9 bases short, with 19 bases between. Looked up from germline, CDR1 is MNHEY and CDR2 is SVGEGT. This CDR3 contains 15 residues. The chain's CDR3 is CASSYSGGGFGTQYF. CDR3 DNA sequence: TGTGCCAGCAGTTATTCCGGGGGTGGTTTCGGGACGCAGTATTTT.

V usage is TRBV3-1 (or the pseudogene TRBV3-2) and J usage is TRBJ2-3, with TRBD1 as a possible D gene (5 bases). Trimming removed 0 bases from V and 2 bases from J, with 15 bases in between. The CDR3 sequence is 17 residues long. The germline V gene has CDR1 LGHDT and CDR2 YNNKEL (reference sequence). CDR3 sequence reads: CASSQEVKTENTDTQYF. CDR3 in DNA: TGTGCCAGCAGCCAAGAAGTCAAGACAGAGAACACAGATACGCAGTATTTT.

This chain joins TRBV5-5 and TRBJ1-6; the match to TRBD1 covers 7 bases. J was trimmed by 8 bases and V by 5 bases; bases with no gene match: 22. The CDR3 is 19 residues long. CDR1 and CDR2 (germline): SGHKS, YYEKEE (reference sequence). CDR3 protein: CASSKTNTVGQRNDSPLHF. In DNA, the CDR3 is TGTGCCAGCAGTAAAACTAACACCGTGGGACAGAGGAATGATTCACCCCTCCACTTT. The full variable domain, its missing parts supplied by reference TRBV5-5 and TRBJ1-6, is DAGVTQSPTHLIKTRGQQVTLRCSPISGHKSVSWYQQVLGQGPQFIFQYYEKEERGRGNFPDRFSARQFPNYSSELNVNALLLGDSALYLCASSKTNTVGQRNDSPLHFGNGTRLTVT.

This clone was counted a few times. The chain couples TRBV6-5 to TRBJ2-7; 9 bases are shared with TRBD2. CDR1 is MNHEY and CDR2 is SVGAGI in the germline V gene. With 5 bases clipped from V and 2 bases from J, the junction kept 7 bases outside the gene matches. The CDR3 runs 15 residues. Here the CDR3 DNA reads TGTGCCAGCAGTCACCGGACTAGCGCAACCTACGAGCAGTACTTC. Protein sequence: CASSHRTSATYEQYF.

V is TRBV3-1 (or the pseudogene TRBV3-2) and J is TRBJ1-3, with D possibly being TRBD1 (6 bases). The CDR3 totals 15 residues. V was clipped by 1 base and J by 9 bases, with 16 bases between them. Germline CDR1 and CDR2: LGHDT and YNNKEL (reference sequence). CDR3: CASSQGQDPGGTIYF. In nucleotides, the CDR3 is TGTGCCAGCAGCCAAGGACAGGACCCTGGTGGCACCATATATTTT.

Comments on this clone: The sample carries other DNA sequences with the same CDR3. CDR3 in DNA: TGTGCCAGCAGCCTACAGGGGACGAACACTGAAGCTTTCTTT. It encodes CASSLQGTNTEAFF. This chain links TRBV7-3 with TRBJ1-1, with TRBD1 matching 7 bases. V trimming: 5 bases; J trimming: 1 base; junction bases outside the gene matches: 4. This CDR3 spans 14 amino acids. Germline assignment: CDR1 SGHTA and CDR2 FQGTGA.

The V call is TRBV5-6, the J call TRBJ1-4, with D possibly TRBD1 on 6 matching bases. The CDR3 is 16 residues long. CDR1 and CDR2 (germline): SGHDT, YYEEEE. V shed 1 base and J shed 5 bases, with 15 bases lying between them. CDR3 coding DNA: TGTGCCAGCAGCTTGAGGGGATGGGGGCCCAATGAAAAACTGTTTTTT. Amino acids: CASSLRGWGPNEKLFF.

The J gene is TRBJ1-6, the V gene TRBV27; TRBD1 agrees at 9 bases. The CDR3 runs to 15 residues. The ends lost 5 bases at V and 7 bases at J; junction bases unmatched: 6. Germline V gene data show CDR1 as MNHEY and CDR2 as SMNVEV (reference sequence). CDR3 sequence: CASSDRDRVNSPLHF. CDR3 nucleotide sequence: TGTGCCAGCAGTGACCGGGACAGGGTGAATTCACCCCTCCACTTT.

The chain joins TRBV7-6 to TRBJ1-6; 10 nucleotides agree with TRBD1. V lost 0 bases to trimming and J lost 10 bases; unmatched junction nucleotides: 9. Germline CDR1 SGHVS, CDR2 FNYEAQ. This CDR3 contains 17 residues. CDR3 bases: TGTGCCAGCAGCTTAGCGGGACCCGGGACAGGGGAATCACCCCTCCACTTT. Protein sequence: CASSLAGPGTGESPLHF.

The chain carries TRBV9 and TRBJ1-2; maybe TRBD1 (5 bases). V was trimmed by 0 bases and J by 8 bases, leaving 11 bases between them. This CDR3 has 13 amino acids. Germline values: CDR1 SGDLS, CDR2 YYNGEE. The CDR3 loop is CASSVEGLGGYTF. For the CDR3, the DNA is TGTGCCAGCAGCGTAGAGGGACTTGGGGGCTACACCTTC.